This record concerns one T cell receptor (beta chain) sequence. The PCR used 60 Vbeta and 13 Jbeta primers. Some clones are missing from TCRdb's copy, which holds only in-frame ones; the method was immunoSEQ multiplex PCR. The repertoire consists of around 120,000 clones, with approximately 80% occurring once and the leading ten covering about 2.9%. This entry comes from a study of cytomegalovirus exposure and HLA in healthy donors. About the study: The roughly 120 million unique TCR beta sequences, from approximately 170 million T cells, were found by an earlier analysis.

The germline V gene encodes CDR1 SGHKS and CDR2 YYEKEE (reference sequence). Trimming took 3 bases from V and 1 from J; bases not matched to a gene: 2. The CDR3 spans 14 residues. Material: PBMCs. The sequence was obtained from a boy aged 2-15 years in good health and CMV-seronegative. The chain is built from TRBV5-5 and TRBJ1-1, with 8 bases that match TRBD1. For the CDR3, the DNA is TGTGCCAGCAGCTCAGGGACAGGGAACACTGAAGCTTTCTTT. Amino acid sequence: CASSSGTGNTEAFF. The complete variable domain, with remaining parts taken from reference TRBV5-5 and TRBJ1-1, reads DAGVTQSPTHLIKTRGQQVTLRCSPISGHKSVSWYQQVLGQGPQFIFQYYEKEERGRGNFPDRFSARQFPNYSSELNVNALLLGDSALYLCASSSGTGNTEAFFGQGTRLTVV.